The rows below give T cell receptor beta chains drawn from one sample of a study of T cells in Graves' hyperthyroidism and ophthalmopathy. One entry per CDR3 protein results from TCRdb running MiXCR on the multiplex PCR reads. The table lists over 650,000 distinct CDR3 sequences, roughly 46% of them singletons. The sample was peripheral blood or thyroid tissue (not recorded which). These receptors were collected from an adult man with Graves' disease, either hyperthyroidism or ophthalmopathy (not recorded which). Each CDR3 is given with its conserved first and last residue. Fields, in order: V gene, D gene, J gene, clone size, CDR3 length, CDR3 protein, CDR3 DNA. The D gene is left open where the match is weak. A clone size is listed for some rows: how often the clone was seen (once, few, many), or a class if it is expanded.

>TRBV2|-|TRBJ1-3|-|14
CASSRGPGGNTIYF
TGTGCCAGCAGTAGGGGTCCTGGCGGAAACACCATATATTTT
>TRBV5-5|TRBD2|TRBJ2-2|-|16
CASSSLAGGGTGELFF
TGTGCCAGCAGCTCTTTAGCGGGAGGCGGCACCGGGGAGCTGTTTTTT
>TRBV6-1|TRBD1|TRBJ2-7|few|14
CASSLRTGDDEQYF
TGTGCCAGCAGTCTAAGGACAGGGGACGACGAGCAGTACTTC
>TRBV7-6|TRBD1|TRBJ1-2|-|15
CASSTTGVGFYGYTF
TGTGCCAGCAGCACCACAGGGGTGGGATTCTATGGCTACACCTTC
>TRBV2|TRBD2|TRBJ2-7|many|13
CASILGGSYEQYF
TGTGCCAGCATCCTGGGAGGGTCCTACGAGCAGTACTTC
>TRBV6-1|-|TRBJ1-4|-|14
CASSQDRTNEKLFF
TGTGCCAGCAGCCAAGACAGGACTAATGAAAAACTGTTTTTT
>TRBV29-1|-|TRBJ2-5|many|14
CSVEKGGATETQYF
TGCAGCGTTGAAAAGGGCGGGGCCACGGAGACCCAGTACTTC
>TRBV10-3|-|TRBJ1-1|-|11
CASSQQDEAFF
TGTGCCAGCAGTCAACAGGATGAAGCTTTCTTT
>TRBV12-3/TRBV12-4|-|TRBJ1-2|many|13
CASSLGGGDGYTF
TGTGCCAGCAGTTTAGGCGGGGGAGATGGCTACACCTTC
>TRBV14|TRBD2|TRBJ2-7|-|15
CASSQRGDAPYEQYF
TGTGCCAGCAGCCAACGGGGGGATGCTCCCTACGAGCAGTACTTC
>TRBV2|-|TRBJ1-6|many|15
CASSEVGGRDSPLHF
TGTGCCAGCAGTGAAGTTGGGGGCAGGGATTCACCCCTCCACTTT
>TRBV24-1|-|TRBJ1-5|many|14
CATSDTKLNQPQHF
TGTGCCACCAGTGATACGAAATTGAATCAGCCCCAGCATTTT
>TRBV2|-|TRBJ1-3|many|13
CASSEGPGNTIYF
TGTGCCAGCAGTGAGGGACCGGGAAACACCATATATTTT
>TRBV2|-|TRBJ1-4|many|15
CASSETGRANEKLFF
TGTGCCAGCAGTGAAACGGGACGAGCTAATGAAAAACTGTTTTTT
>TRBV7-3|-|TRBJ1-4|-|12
CASSPGPEKLFF
TGCGCCAGCAGCCCTGGTCCAGAAAAACTGTTTTTT
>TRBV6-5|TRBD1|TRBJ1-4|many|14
CASNRDRTNEKLFF
TGTGCCAGCAACCGGGACAGAACTAATGAAAAACTGTTTTTT
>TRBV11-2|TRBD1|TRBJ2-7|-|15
CASSARTGPSNEQYF
TGTGCCAGCAGCGCAAGGACAGGGCCGTCTAACGAGCAGTACTTC